This T cell receptor (beta chain) derives from a study of CD8+ T cells in alopecia areata. Study-wide results and limits: Especially in alopecia totalis/universalis, lesional scalp showed greater clonality than normal scalp did. Relative to mice, TCR sharing across patients was less clear, a difference possibly HLA-related.

Worth noting for this clone: Antigen specificity is unknown.

Extraction of RNA preceded its reverse transcription into cDNA, which served as the sequencing template. Assay used: immunoSEQ multiplex PCR; TCRdb lists only in-frame clones, some missing. The data show about 180,000 clones, around 63% seen once. Sorting separated CD4+ and CD8+ T cells out of PBMCs. This receptor was obtained from a human donor with alopecia areata. Sequencing was performed on CD4+ T cells sorted from blood, taken at week 0.

DNA for the CDR3: TGCAGCGCCTTGTCCGGGTCCTACGAGCAGTACTTC. Amino acid sequence: CSALSGSYEQYF. This chain connects TRBV29-1 to TRBJ2-7; D gene unclear. Germline V gives CDR1 SQVTM, CDR2 ANQGSEA. CDR3 length equals 12 residues. Trimming took 7 bases from V and 1 from J, leaving 11 bases between them.